This T cell receptor beta chain was found in a study of beta chain features in type 1 diabetes. Study overall: The samples had around 98 million sorted cells examined in all. Broader study findings: A cDNA-based sequencing approach could over-represent cells with high TCR expression.

Germline V gene data show CDR1 as SGHVS and CDR2 as FQNEAQ. The V and J ends lost 0 bases and 6 bases, in that order; junction bases with no gene match: 4. CDR3 length: 15 residues. On this clone: Its antigen remains unidentified.

CD4+ cells of the naive, central memory, regulatory and stem cell-like memory types were sorted via CD45RO/CCR7/CD25/CD127/CD95/CD27. All of the isolated RNA was reverse transcribed, so expressed TCRB transcripts were sequenced. Naive, central memory and regulatory T cell samples averaged approximately 3.9 million immunoSEQ reads each. Clones were read by immunoSEQ multiplex PCR, and TCRdb kept only the in-frame ones, dropping some. Seen here are about 930,000 clones, 15% to 20% observed once, and the top ten hold 0.023%. The chain is built from TRBV7-8 and TRBJ1-4; 7 bases map to TRBD1. The sample consisted of naive CD4+ T cells from blood. This receptor was identified in a woman aged 18-29 years in good health. As DNA, the CDR3 is TGTGCCAGCAGCTTAGCCGGGACAGCCCATGAAAAACTGTTTTTT. Amino acid sequence: CASSLAGTAHEKLFF.